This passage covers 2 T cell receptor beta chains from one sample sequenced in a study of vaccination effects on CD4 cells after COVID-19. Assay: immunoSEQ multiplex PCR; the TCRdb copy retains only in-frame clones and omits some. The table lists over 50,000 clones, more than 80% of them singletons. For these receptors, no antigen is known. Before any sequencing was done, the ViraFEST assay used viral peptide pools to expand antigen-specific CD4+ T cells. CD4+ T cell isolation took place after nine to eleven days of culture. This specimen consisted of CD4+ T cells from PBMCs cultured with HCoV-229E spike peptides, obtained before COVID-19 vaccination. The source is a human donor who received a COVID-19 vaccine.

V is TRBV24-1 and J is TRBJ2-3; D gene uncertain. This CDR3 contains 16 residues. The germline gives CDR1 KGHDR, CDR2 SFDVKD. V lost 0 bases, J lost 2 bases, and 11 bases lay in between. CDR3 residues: CATSDLQTGNTDTQYF. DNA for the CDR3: TGTGCCACCAGTGATTTGCAAACGGGTAACACAGATACGCAGTATTTT.

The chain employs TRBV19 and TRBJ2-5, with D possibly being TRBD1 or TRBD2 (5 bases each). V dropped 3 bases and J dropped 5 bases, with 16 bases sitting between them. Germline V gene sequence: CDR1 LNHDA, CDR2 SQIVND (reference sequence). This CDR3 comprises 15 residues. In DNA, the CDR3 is TGTGCCAGTAGTATTCGGGGCAGGGAGTGGGAGACCCAGTACTTC. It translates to CASSIRGREWETQYF.